This record concerns one T cell receptor beta chain sequence. Its specificity is not known. Then a second PCR, running about 7 to 11 cycles, was carried out with a sample-barcoded 5' primer and a J-beta primer mix. Researchers report that a template-switch adaptor with 12 random nucleotides tagged each cDNA molecule. TCRdb used MiXCR to reprocess the 5' RACE reads, holding one entry per CDR3 protein. This sample has about 680,000 distinct CDR3 sequences; 45% to 50% occur once, and the top ten carry roughly 34%. CDR3 length equals 15 residues. Trimming cost V 1 base and J 6 bases, with 14 bases left between them. Germline V gene lookup returns CDR1 KGHDR and CDR2 SFDVKD. These data come from a study of blood T cells in healthy people across ages. Study-wide findings and caveats: The fall in TCR beta diversity per million T cells was roughly linear with age.

Donors were healthy Caucasian individuals from Russia aged about 6 to 95. The sequence came from a woman aged 55-70 years in good health. This rearrangement joins TRBV24-1 to TRBJ1-2; D not resolved. Sequenced sample: blood. CDR3 region: CATSDLQSGSDGYTF. The CDR3 DNA is TGTGCCACCAGTGATTTACAGTCGGGGTCCGATGGCTACACCTTC.